A single sample is the source of the 24 T cell receptor beta chains below, sequenced in a study of CXCR3-negative and CXCR3-positive naive CD8 T cells. General study results and limits: Against CXCR3-negative naive cells, CXCR3-positive naive cells showed more hydrophobic TRB CDR3s.

It was by 5' RACE with UMI labels that the TRB cDNA libraries were prepared. TCRdb re-called the 5' RACE reads, yielding one record per CDR3 amino acid sequence without DNA. The repertoire table contains roughly 7,200 distinct CDR3 sequences. Their antigens are not known. The specimen was naive CXCR3+ CD8+ T cells from blood. The subset denotes: CD45RO-CCR7+CD27+CD95- naive CD8+ T cells expressing CXCR3 (TNR3+). Receptors originate from a human donor in good health. Some clones in this sample may be carry-over from other donors' samples.

V and J are TRBV20-1 and TRBJ2-1. This CDR3 has 13 residues. Germline lookup yields CDR1 DFQATT and CDR2 SNEGSKA (reference sequence). CDR3 amino acids: CSALFPSYNEQFF.

This clonotype is called medium-sized based on its frequency. The gene calls are TRBV7-9 and TRBJ1-3. CDR3 length: 16 residues. CDR1 and CDR2 (germline): SEHNR, FQNEAQ (reference sequence). CDR3 region: CASSLGTKSSGNTIYF.

The rearrangement uses TRBV15 and TRBJ2-7; TCRdb lists TRBD1, though no DNA is available to test this call. This CDR3 is 17 amino acids long. Germline loops: CDR1 LNHNV, CDR2 YYDKDF (reference sequence). The chain's CDR3 is CATSRDSIGDRTYEQYF.

The chain is built from TRBV27 and TRBJ2-3; no DNA is available, so the TRBD2 call from TCRdb remains unchecked. The germline CDR1 and CDR2 sequences are MNHEY and SMNVEV (reference sequence). This CDR3 spans 12 amino acids. This chain's CDR3 is CASSSRADTQYF.

This chain links TRBV29-1 with TRBJ2-1; TCRdb's D call of TRBD2 is untestable without DNA. There are 15 residues in the CDR3. CDR1 and CDR2 from the germline V gene are SQVTM and ANQGSEA. This CDR3 reads CSVESSGSSYNEQFF.

The chain combines TRBV10-3 with TRBJ2-3; TCRdb's D call of TRBD2 is untestable without DNA. The CDR3 length is 13 residues. CDR1 and CDR2 (germline): ENHRY, SYGVKD. This CDR3 reads CAISEDETTTQYF.

This clonotype is labeled medium-sized based on frequency. This chain uses TRBV12-3 or TRBV12-4 with TRBJ1-2. The CDR3 covers 15 residues. CDR3 region: CASSLGQGGSFGYTF.

The chain has TRBV2 and TRBJ2-1; with no DNA, the TCRdb D assignment of TRBD2 cannot be verified. Germline values: CDR1 SNHLY, CDR2 FYNNEI. The CDR3 runs 15 residues. CDR3 region: CASSEGSSGSYEQFF.

The gene calls are TRBV5-1 and TRBJ2-1; with no DNA, the TCRdb D assignment of TRBD2 cannot be verified. This CDR3 comprises 14 residues. Germline values: CDR1 SGHRS, CDR2 YFSETQ. The CDR3 sequence is CASSLALGLNEQFF.

Considering frequency, this clonotype is medium-sized. V and J are TRBV7-2 and TRBJ1-1. The CDR3 consists of 12 residues. CDR1 and CDR2 from the germline V gene are SGHTA and FQGNSA. Here the CDR3 reads CASSIPNTEAFF. Full variable domain (rest looked up from reference TRBV7-2 and TRBJ1-1): GAGVSQSPSNKVTEKGKDVELRCDPISGHTALYWYRQSLGQGLEFLIYFQGNSAPDKSGLPSDRFSAERTGGSVSTLTIQRTQQEDSAVYLCASSIPNTEAFFGQGTRLTVV.

This rearrangement joins TRBV7-2 to TRBJ2-7. Germline V gene sequence: CDR1 SGHTA, CDR2 FQGNSA. The CDR3 is made up of 13 amino acids. The CDR3 region is CASSLASSYEQYF.

By frequency, this clonotype is medium-sized. V gene TRBV12-3 or TRBV12-4 combines with J gene TRBJ1-1; the TRBD1 assignment by TCRdb is unverifiable without DNA. The CDR3 sequence is 13 residues long. CDR3 sequence: CASSGTGETEAFF.

This clonotype is medium-sized by frequency. The rearrangement uses TRBV29-1 and TRBJ2-5; TCRdb gives TRBD2 as the D gene, but with no DNA this cannot be confirmed. CDR3 length: 16 amino acids. Germline V gene sequence: CDR1 SQVTM, CDR2 ANQGSEA. The CDR3 region is CSVGGTERELEETQYF.

The rearrangement joins TRBV11-2 to TRBJ2-1. Germline CDR1 reads SGHAT; CDR2 reads FQNNGV. This CDR3 comprises 15 residues. CDR3 in amino acids: CASSLEVEAEQRQFF.

This clonotype is classed as medium-sized (0.01 to 0.1%) by frequency. The chain recombines TRBV7-9 with TRBJ2-4. Germline-derived CDR1 and CDR2 are SEHNR and FQNEAQ (reference sequence). The CDR3 is made up of 14 amino acids. CDR3 in amino acids: CASSSVVRENIQYF. Looking up the rest from reference TRBV7-9 and TRBJ2-4 gives the full variable domain: DTGVSQNPRHKITKRGQNVTFRCDPISEHNRLYWYRQTLGQGPEFLTYFQNEAQLEKSRLLSDRFSAERPKGSFSTLEIQRTEQGDSAMYLCASSSVVRENIQYFGAGTRLSVL.

According to its frequency, this clonotype is medium-sized. The CDR3 protein is CSATTAVSYEQYF. The chain recombines TRBV20-1 with TRBJ2-7. This CDR3 comprises 13 residues. Germline V lookup: CDR1 DFQATT, CDR2 SNEGSKA (reference sequence).

The CDR3 sequence is CASRGASGPPEQYF. The chain links TRBV7-8 to TRBJ2-7; with no DNA, the TCRdb D assignment of TRBD2 cannot be verified. The V gene's germline CDR1 is SGHVS and CDR2 FQNEAQ. The CDR3 extends over 14 amino acids.

The V and J genes are TRBV6-5 and TRBJ2-1; TCRdb picks TRBD2, but there is no DNA to check that call. CDR3 size: 15 residues. Per germline, CDR1 MNHEY and CDR2 SVGAGI. The CDR3 loop reads CASGRSSGLYNEQFF.

Judged by frequency, this clonotype is medium-sized. The chain's CDR3 is CSASLTGLNTEAFF. This sequence joins TRBV20-1 and TRBJ1-1; the TRBD1 assignment by TCRdb is unverifiable without DNA. Germline CDR1 reads DFQATT; CDR2 reads SNEGSKA (reference sequence). CDR3 length equals 14 residues.

The chain links TRBV29-1 to TRBJ2-1; TCRdb indicates TRBD1, and absent DNA this call remains unverified. CDR3 length: 16 residues. Germline values: CDR1 SQVTM, CDR2 ANQGSEA. CDR3 protein: CSVDSPGQAPDNEQFF.

Its frequency marks this clonotype as medium-sized. The chain has TRBV9 and TRBJ1-5; TCRdb proposes TRBD1, but this gene call is untestable without DNA. Germline V CDR1 and CDR2: SGDLS, YYNGEE. The CDR3 is made up of 14 amino acids. This chain's CDR3 is CASSPGGGNQPQHF.

Measured by frequency, this clonotype is medium-sized. The chain couples TRBV4-1 to TRBJ2-3; TCRdb gives TRBD2 as the D gene, but with no DNA this cannot be confirmed. CDR1 MGHRA and CDR2 YSYEKL come from the germline V gene. The CDR3 extends over 16 amino acids. This chain's CDR3 is CASSGKQGTSTDTQYF.

This chain uses TRBV20-1 with TRBJ2-1. Germline CDR1 reads DFQATT; CDR2 reads SNEGSKA (reference sequence). The CDR3 spans 15 residues. The CDR3 loop is CSARDTGTSYNEQFF.

This clonotype is identified as medium-sized from frequency. The chain has TRBV28 and TRBJ1-5; the TRBD1 assignment by TCRdb is unverifiable without DNA. This CDR3 comprises 15 residues. Germline V gene sequence: CDR1 MDHEN, CDR2 SYDVKM. This CDR3 reads CASRSDRGKDQPQHF.